A single sample gave rise to the 11 T cell receptor beta chains below, sequenced in a study of blood T cell repertoires in COVID-19. Sequencing used immunoSEQ multiplex PCR; TCRdb keeps in-frame clones, though not all of them. This table holds approximately 170,000 clones, roughly four fifths found once. The sequencing sample was made of peripheral blood. All receptors come from a human donor with acute or convalescent COVID-19. The donor label of this sample is uncertain.

Only one count was recorded for this clone. The CDR3 sequence: CASRKPSGTRTYEQYF. CDR3 nucleotides: TGCGCCAGCAGGAAACCCTCCGGGACAAGGACCTACGAGCAGTACTTC. The rearrangement uses TRBV10-1 and TRBJ2-7, with D possibly TRBD1 on 6 matching bases. There are 16 residues in the CDR3. Trimming pared 6 bases from V and 2 bases from J, leaving 20 bases between. Per the germline V gene, CDR1 is WNHNN and CDR2 is SYGVQD (reference sequence).

The chain uses TRBV7-3 and TRBJ2-3, with 14 bases identical to TRBD2. CDR1 and CDR2 from the germline V gene are SGHTA and FQGTGA. The CDR3 consists of 19 residues. After removal of 5 bases from V and 0 bases from J, the junction contained 10 bases not matched to a gene. The chain's CDR3 is CASSRGLAGAGFSTDTQYF. For the CDR3, the DNA is TGTGCCAGCAGCCGGGGACTAGCGGGGGCCGGTTTTAGCACAGATACGCAGTATTTT.

This clone was seen once. The V call is TRBV9, the J call TRBJ2-7; weak D call: TRBD1 (6 bases). The CDR3 sequence is 15 residues long. Germline V gene lookup returns CDR1 SGDLS and CDR2 YYNGEE. Trimming left V 4 bases short and J 4 bases short, with 18 bases between. The chain's CDR3 is CASSPRDEGGYEQYF. The CDR3 nucleotides are TGTGCCAGCAGCCCTCGGGACGAAGGGGGTTACGAGCAGTACTTC.

The V and J genes are TRBV28 and TRBJ2-1; TRBD2 aligns across 10 bases. Germline-derived CDR1 and CDR2 are MDHEN and SYDVKM. The J segment lost 3 bases and the V segment lost 3 bases, leaving 2 bases of the junction unmatched. The CDR3 length is 15 residues. CDR3 sequence reads: CASSLRLAGYNEQFF. The CDR3 DNA follows: TGTGCCAGCAGTTTGAGACTAGCGGGCTACAATGAGCAGTTCTTC.

The chain uses TRBV12-3 or TRBV12-4 and TRBJ2-2; D is undetermined. V dropped 3 bases and J dropped 5 bases, with 7 bases sitting between them. The CDR3 consists of 13 residues. The CDR3 DNA is TGTGCCAGCAGTTTCGGAGTTACCGGGGAGCTGTTTTTT. It codes for CASSFGVTGELFF.

This sequence joins TRBV11-2 and TRBJ1-6; TRBD1 matches 7 bases. The CDR3 sequence is 15 residues long. J was trimmed by 10 bases and V by 5 bases; bases with no gene match: 11. Germline values: CDR1 SGHAT, CDR2 FQNNGV. The CDR3 sequence: CASSREQGSGSPLHF. The CDR3 region has the DNA TGTGCCAGCAGCCGTGAACAGGGGTCGGGGTCACCCCTCCACTTT.

In the case of this clone: One end of the junction does not line up with germline, which may come from a read error. The chain couples TRBV24-1 to TRBJ2-5; 8 bases are a match to TRBD1. The CDR3 is 18 residues long. The germline V gene encodes CDR1 KGHDR and CDR2 SFDVKD. This chain's CDR3 is CATSGLTLSDRGQETQYF. The CDR3 DNA follows: TGTGCCACCAGTGGTTTGACTCTCAGCGACAGGGGCCAAGAGACCCAGTACTTC.

The chain employs TRBV5-4 and TRBJ2-7; 7 bases agree with TRBD1. This CDR3 is built from 16 residues. Germline V gene sequence: CDR1 SGHNT, CDR2 YYREEE (reference sequence). J was trimmed by 3 bases and V by 0 bases; bases with no gene match: 9. Here the CDR3 DNA reads TGTGCCAGCAGCTTGGGTCCGGGACAGCGGTACTACGAGCAGTACTTC. It encodes CASSLGPGQRYYEQYF.

The chain is built from TRBV14 and TRBJ2-3; D unclear. The CDR3 covers 18 residues. The V and J ends lost 1 base and 1 base respectively, with 18 bases between them. Germline CDR1 reads SGHDN; CDR2 reads FVKESK. CDR3 nucleotide sequence: TGTGCCAGCAGCCAAGCGTTCAGAAATATTCTCGGCACAGATACGCAGTATTTT. This encodes CASSQAFRNILGTDTQYF. The variable domain in full, with the rest retrieved from reference TRBV14 and TRBJ2-3, is EAGVTQFPSHSVIEKGQTVTLRCDPISGHDNLYWYRRVMGKEIKFLLHFVKESKQDESGMPNNRFLAERTGGTYSTLKVQPAELEDSGVYFCASSQAFRNILGTDTQYFGPGTRLTVL.

This clone was seen only once. The chain combines TRBV28 with TRBJ2-3, with D possibly TRBD2 on 5 matching bases. V lost 6 bases and J 0 bases, leaving 7 bases between the germline ends. The CDR3 runs to 13 residues. Germline CDR1 reads MDHEN; CDR2 reads SYDVKM. The DNA of the CDR3 is TGTGCCAGCAGCCGGGGTAGCACAGATACGCAGTATTTT. This sequence encodes CASSRGSTDTQYF.

This clone turned up a few times. The genes are TRBV13 and TRBJ2-5; tentative D call: TRBD2 (6 bases). V lost 5 bases and J 1 base, leaving 14 bases between the germline ends. This CDR3 has 15 amino acids. Per germline, CDR1 PRHDT and CDR2 FYEKMQ (reference sequence). This CDR3 reads CASSTGVPFQETQYF. The CDR3 bases are TGTGCCAGCAGCACGGGAGTACCCTTCCAAGAGACCCAGTACTTC. The variable domain in full, completed from reference TRBV13 and TRBJ2-5, reads AAGVIQSPRHLIKEKRETATLKCYPIPRHDTVYWYQQGPGQDPQFLISFYEKMQSDKGSIPDRFSAQQFSDYHSELNMSSLELGDSALYFCASSTGVPFQETQYFGPGTRLLVL.